This is a list of T cell receptor beta chains from one sample in a study of human T cells and chemical hapten exposure. Each CDR3 protein gets one entry after TCRdb re-called the RACE reads with MiXCR. The sample holds 100,000 to 150,000 distinct CDR3 sequences, 10% to 12% seen once. The sequences come from whole blood, collected in connection with sensitization to the hapten diphenylcyclopropenone (DPC). The receptor source for this set is a woman between 45 and 65 years old with alopecia areata. Some clones in this sample may be carry-over from other donors' samples. CDR3s include the opening cysteine and the closing phenylalanine or tryptophan. A D gene is named only where the DNA matches it firmly. The size field is filled for only some rows; it gives once, few, many or a size class.

>TRBV27|TRBD2|few|TRBJ2-5
CAAGTSGSRPETQYF
TGTGCCGCCGGGACTAGCGGGAGCCGGCCTGAGACCCAGTACTTC
>TRBV6-1|NA|NA|TRBJ1-5
CASSEEAGIFNQPQHF
TGTGCCAGCAGTGAAGAGGCAGGGATTTTCAATCAGCCCCAGCATTTT
>TRBV7-2|TRBD2|few|TRBJ2-3
CASSLAGGGVTDTQYF
TGTGCCAGCAGCTTAGCGGGCGGGGGGGTGACAGATACGCAGTATTTT
>TRBV6-2/TRBV6-3|NA|few|TRBJ2-1
CASSYVNKQFF
TGTGCCAGCAGCTACGTTAATAAGCAGTTCTTC
>TRBV10-3|NA|many|TRBJ2-3
CASYNGRNTQYF
TGTGCCTCTTATAACGGTCGGAATACGCAGTATTTT
>TRBV12-3/TRBV12-4|NA|many|TRBJ2-7
CARSRMGPSSYEQYF
TGTGCCCGGTCCCGGATGGGACCGAGCTCCTACGAGCAGTACTTC
>TRBV6-2/TRBV6-3|NA|few|TRBJ2-5
CASSYGGAGGETQYF
TGTGCCAGCAGTTACGGGGGGGCCGGAGGGGAGACCCAGTACTTC
>TRBV9|NA|NA|TRBJ2-3
CASSGSWRRAPGDTQYF
TGTGCCAGCAGCGGCTCTTGGCGGAGGGCCCCCGGAGATACGCAGTATTTT
>TRBV4-2|NA|NA|TRBJ2-1
CASSLTTGISYNEQFF
TGTGCCAGCAGCCTTACGACAGGTATCTCCTACAATGAGCAGTTCTTC
>TRBV6-1|NA|few|TRBJ2-7
CATQNPRDEQYF
TGTGCCACCCAAAACCCAAGGGACGAGCAGTACTTC
>TRBV2|NA|NA|TRBJ1-2
CASSATALRGGYTF
TGTGCCAGCAGTGCGACAGCTTTAAGGGGTGGCTACACCTTC
>TRBV9|TRBD1|NA|TRBJ1-1
CASSAPGQGAANTEAFF
TGTGCCAGCAGCGCCCCGGGACAGGGAGCCGCGAATACTGAAGCTTTCTTT
>TRBV3-1|NA|NA|TRBJ2-7
CASSQDPGAREYF
TGTGCCAGCAGCCAAGATCCCGGAGCGCGAGAGTACTTC
>TRBV12-3/TRBV12-4|NA|NA|TRBJ1-1
CASSWGGGLGEAFF
TGTGCCAGCAGTTGGGGTGGGGGTTTAGGAGAAGCTTTCTTT
>TRBV28|NA|NA|TRBJ1-5
CASSSRQPQHF
TGTGCCAGCAGTTCCCGACAGCCCCAGCATTTT
>TRBV29-1|NA|many|TRBJ2-5
CSVEGGRFGVTQYF
TGCAGCGTTGAAGGCGGGCGGTTTGGAGTGACCCAGTACTTC
>TRBV20-1|TRBD2|many|TRBJ2-7
CSAPGLAGVRSYEQYF
TGCAGTGCTCCGGGACTAGCGGGAGTACGCTCCTACGAGCAGTACTTC
>TRBV15|TRBD1|few|TRBJ1-2
CATSRDHGAGGLYGYTF
TGTGCCACCAGCAGAGACCATGGGGCAGGGGGCCTCTATGGCTACACCTTC
>TRBV7-2|NA|NA|TRBJ2-7
CASSPQVRAEQYF
TGTGCCAGCAGCCCTCAGGTACGGGCCGAGCAGTACTTC
>TRBV29-1|NA|many|TRBJ2-3
CSVSGKLLTDTQYF
TGCAGCGTATCCGGTAAACTTCTCACAGATACGCAGTATTTT
>TRBV27|TRBD1|few|TRBJ2-7
CASSPKPPGGKQSYEQYF
TGTGCCAGCAGTCCCAAGCCTCCAGGGGGAAAACAGTCCTACGAGCAGTACTTC
>TRBV27|NA|NA|TRBJ2-6
CASSLGTGANVLTF
TGTGCCAGCAGTCTAGGGACCGGGGCCAACGTCCTGACTTTC
>TRBV10-3|NA|few|TRBJ2-3
CAITPEQGITDTQYF
TGTGCCATCACCCCGGAACAGGGAATCACAGATACGCAGTATTTT
>TRBV27|NA|NA|TRBJ2-7
CASSPRDGAYEQYF
TGTGCCAGCAGTCCCCGGGACGGAGCCTACGAGCAGTACTTC
>TRBV6-1|TRBD1|NA|TRBJ1-1
CASSNRGLNTEAFF
TGTGCCAGCAGTAACAGGGGATTGAACACTGAAGCTTTCTTT
>TRBV2|TRBD1|few|TRBJ2-1
CASSLQGLVLTYNEQFF
TGTGCCAGCAGTTTACAGGGGTTGGTTTTAACCTACAATGAGCAGTTCTTC
>TRBV5-1|NA|few|TRBJ2-7
CASSPVGGEGPRNEQYF
TGCGCCAGCAGCCCTGTGGGAGGAGAGGGCCCGAGAAACGAGCAGTACTTC
>TRBV7-2|NA|NA|TRBJ1-5
CASSFGSYQPQHF
TGTGCCAGCAGCTTTGGCAGCTATCAGCCCCAGCATTTT
>TRBV4-2|NA|NA|TRBJ1-1
CASSQGSSGSGNTEAFF
TGTGCCAGCAGCCAAGGGTCGTCCGGGTCGGGGAACACTGAAGCTTTCTTT
>TRBV29-1|NA|few|TRBJ2-7
CSVKTVIYEQYF
TGCAGCGTCAAGACAGTGATCTACGAGCAGTACTTC
>TRBV5-6|NA|many|TRBJ2-6
CASSFRGSGANVLTF
TGTGCCAGCAGCTTTAGGGGGTCTGGGGCCAACGTCCTGACTTTC